The rows below give T cell receptor beta chains drawn from one sample of a study of vaccination and CD4 T cells after COVID-19. No antigens are known for them. From the PCR reads, TCRdb called clonotypes with MiXCR, one entry per CDR3 protein. The sample yields around 12,000 distinct CDR3 sequences, more than 65% seen once. The sequencing input was CD4+ T cells from blood, cultured in vitro. These receptors originate from a human donor who had recovered from COVID-19. Each CDR3 is given without its conserved first and last residue. Fields, in order: V gene, J gene, CDR3 protein.

V gene: TRBV14; J gene: TRBJ2-1; CDR3 protein: ASSQAGEKGF
V gene: TRBV20-1; J gene: TRBJ2-2; CDR3 protein: SASGQGARTGELF
V gene: TRBV6-2/TRBV6-3; J gene: TRBJ2-3; CDR3 protein: ASSRSGTIPDTQY
V gene: TRBV7-2; J gene: TRBJ2-5; CDR3 protein: ASSISSGSGQETQY
V gene: TRBV2; J gene: TRBJ1-6; CDR3 protein: ASSQQGFNSPLH
V gene: TRBV24-1; J gene: TRBJ2-5; CDR3 protein: ATSDPWSGIAAIQETQY
V gene: TRBV15; J gene: TRBJ2-1; CDR3 protein: ATSRDRGTYNEQF
V gene: TRBV7-9; J gene: TRBJ2-3; CDR3 protein: ASSRTSGTQY
V gene: TRBV7-9; J gene: TRBJ2-1; CDR3 protein: ASSVPQGEGF
V gene: TRBV7-2; J gene: TRBJ2-3; CDR3 protein: ASSSDRGATQY
V gene: TRBV18; J gene: TRBJ2-5; CDR3 protein: ASSPYQETQY
V gene: TRBV28; J gene: TRBJ1-5; CDR3 protein: ASRLRFQPQH
V gene: TRBV20-1; J gene: TRBJ2-2; CDR3 protein: SAGRTSDTNTGELF
V gene: TRBV7-3; J gene: TRBJ1-1; CDR3 protein: ASSLDRDTEAF
V gene: TRBV10-3; J gene: TRBJ2-4; CDR3 protein: ATGAGEGIVGKNIQY
V gene: TRBV7-9; J gene: TRBJ1-4; CDR3 protein: ASSFGTANEKLF
V gene: TRBV27; J gene: TRBJ2-2; CDR3 protein: ASRRETGELF
V gene: TRBV6-5; J gene: TRBJ2-3; CDR3 protein: ASSYRDAGDTQY
V gene: TRBV20-1; J gene: TRBJ1-6; CDR3 protein: SARQGFASNSPLH
V gene: TRBV20-1; J gene: TRBJ1-1; CDR3 protein: SALGDTTVMNTEAF
V gene: TRBV20-1; J gene: TRBJ2-7; CDR3 protein: SASYGSDYEQY
V gene: TRBV6-1; J gene: TRBJ1-5; CDR3 protein: ASRRTGNEPQH
V gene: TRBV7-2; J gene: TRBJ2-5; CDR3 protein: ASSFGGAGGETQY
V gene: TRBV14; J gene: TRBJ1-1; CDR3 protein: ASSRIKGELS
V gene: TRBV27; J gene: TRBJ1-5; CDR3 protein: ASSSLQGKQPQH
V gene: TRBV21-1; J gene: TRBJ1-2; CDR3 protein: AGHYNANYGYT
V gene: TRBV7-3; J gene: TRBJ2-1; CDR3 protein: ASSRQGLADYNEQF
V gene: TRBV7-9; J gene: TRBJ2-4; CDR3 protein: ADRDLSAGQY
V gene: TRBV7-2; J gene: TRBJ2-3; CDR3 protein: ASSLVPFRTDTQY
V gene: TRBV6-1; J gene: TRBJ2-3; CDR3 protein: ASRKGGGSTDTQY
V gene: TRBV20-1; J gene: TRBJ1-5; CDR3 protein: SAGFYSNQPQH
V gene: TRBV7-9; J gene: TRBJ2-7; CDR3 protein: ASSLVTGWGY
V gene: TRBV7-3; J gene: TRBJ2-5; CDR3 protein: ASSLLGRMGETQY
V gene: TRBV28; J gene: TRBJ1-1; CDR3 protein: ASSPIKLATEAF
V gene: TRBV15; J gene: TRBJ1-2; CDR3 protein: ATSRDGGRQGSNYGYT
V gene: TRBV11-1; J gene: TRBJ2-3; CDR3 protein: ASSLEGLAGGPRDTQY
V gene: TRBV21-1; J gene: TRBJ2-1; CDR3 protein: ASSTHPPTGRSSYNEQF
V gene: TRBV6-1; J gene: TRBJ1-6; CDR3 protein: ASRVRGLVGNSPLH
V gene: TRBV7-2; J gene: TRBJ2-3; CDR3 protein: ASSEHGTGPTDTQY
V gene: TRBV20-1; J gene: TRBJ1-2; CDR3 protein: SANADPGNYGYT
V gene: TRBV6-2/TRBV6-3; J gene: TRBJ2-1; CDR3 protein: ASSYSGMGRGRNYNEQF